This TCR beta chain was sequenced during a study of blood T cell repertoires in COVID-19. The wider study: Samples representing acute and convalescent COVID-19 were sourced from the United States, Italy and Spain. From T cells, B-cell-depleted T cells, or PBMCs came the material, which was cDNA or gDNA.

In the source study's methods: Estimation of nucleated cell counts relied on the amplification of reference gene primers. Only in-frame clones appear in the TCRdb table, and some are missing; sequencing was by immunoSEQ multiplex PCR. Clonal size and the V and J genes are those of that table, whereas D and trimming came from the DNA. The sample carries about 170,000 clones, around 88% recorded once. CDR1 is KGHSH, CDR2 LQKENI, per germline. The CDR3 spans 15 residues. V lost 3 bases and J 0 bases, leaving 9 bases between the germline ends. The source of this sequence is a woman in her sixties or seventies who had recovered from COVID-19. Sequencing was performed on peripheral blood. The chain couples TRBV18 to TRBJ1-5, with D hard to call. The DNA for the CDR3 is TGTGCCAGCTCACCGGGCCCCAATAGCAATCAGCCCCAGCATTTT. Protein product: CASSPGPNSNQPQHF.